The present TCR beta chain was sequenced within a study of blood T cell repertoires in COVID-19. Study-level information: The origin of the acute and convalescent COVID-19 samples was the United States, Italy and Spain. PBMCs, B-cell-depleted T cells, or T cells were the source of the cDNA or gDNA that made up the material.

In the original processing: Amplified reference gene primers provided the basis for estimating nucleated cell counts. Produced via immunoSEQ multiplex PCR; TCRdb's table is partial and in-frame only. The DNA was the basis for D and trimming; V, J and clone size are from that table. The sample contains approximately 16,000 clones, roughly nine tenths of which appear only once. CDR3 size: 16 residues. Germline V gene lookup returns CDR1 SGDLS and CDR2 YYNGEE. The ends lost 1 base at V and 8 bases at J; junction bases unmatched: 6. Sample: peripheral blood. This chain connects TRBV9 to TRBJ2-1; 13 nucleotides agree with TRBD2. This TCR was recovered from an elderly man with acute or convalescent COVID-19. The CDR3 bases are TGTGCCAGCAGCGTACGTGAAGGACTAGCGGGAGATGAGCAGTTCTTC. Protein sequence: CASSVREGLAGDEQFF.